The following is a TCR beta chain sequence with its context. This sample stems from a study of T cells in tuberculosis. Across the study: Sequenced TCRs come from CD1B-GMM tetramer-binding T cells.

Cells were sorted from thawed PBMC rested overnight and stained with GMM-loaded CD1B tetramer, viability dye and anti-CD3. The lipid loaded on the CD1B tetramers was C32 glucose monomycolate from Rhodococcus equi. Before cryopreservation, the sorted PBMC lost their CD14-expressing monocytes. Study findings and constraints: T cells binding CD1B-GMM tetramer weakly possibly escaped the sort.

CDR3 length equals 15 residues. V shed 2 bases and J 6 bases; nucleotides not matched to a gene: 8. From germline, CDR1 is SGHVS and CDR2 FQNEAQ. Repertoires were generated with immunoSEQ multiplex PCR, while TCRdb's copy carries only in-frame clones and drops some. This repertoire shows approximately 59,000 clones, around 81% found once; its top ten account for about 13%. Sequences were obtained from CD1b-GMM tetramer-negative cells sorted from PBMCs. The receptor was derived from an adult woman with latent tuberculosis. This chain uses TRBV7-8 with TRBJ1-2, with 8 bases identical to TRBD1. CDR3 bases: TGTGCCAGCAGCTTACGGGCAGGGGGCGCTGATGGCTACACCTTC. Its translation: CASSLRAGGADGYTF.